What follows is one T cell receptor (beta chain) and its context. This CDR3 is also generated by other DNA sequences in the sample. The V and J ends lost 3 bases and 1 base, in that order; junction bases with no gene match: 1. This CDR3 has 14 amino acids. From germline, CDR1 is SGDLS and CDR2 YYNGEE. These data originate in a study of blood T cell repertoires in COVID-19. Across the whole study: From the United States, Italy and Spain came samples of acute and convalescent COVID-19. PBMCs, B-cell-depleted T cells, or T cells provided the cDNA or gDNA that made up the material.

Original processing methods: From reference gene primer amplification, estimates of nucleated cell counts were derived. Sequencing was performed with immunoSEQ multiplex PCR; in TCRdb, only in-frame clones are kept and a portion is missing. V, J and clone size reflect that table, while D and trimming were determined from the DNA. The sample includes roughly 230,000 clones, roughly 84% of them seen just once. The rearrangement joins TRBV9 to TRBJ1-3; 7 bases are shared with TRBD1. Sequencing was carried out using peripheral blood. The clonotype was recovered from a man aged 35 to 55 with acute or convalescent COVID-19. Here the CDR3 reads CASSATGSGNTIYF. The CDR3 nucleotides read TGTGCCAGCAGCGCGACAGGGTCTGGAAACACCATATATTTT. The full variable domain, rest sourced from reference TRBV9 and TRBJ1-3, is DSGVTQTPKHLITATGQRVTLRCSPRSGDLSVYWYQQSLDQGLQFLIQYYNGEERAKGNILERFSAQQFPDLHSELNLSSLELGDSALYFCASSATGSGNTIYFGEGSWLTVV.